This T cell receptor beta chain is drawn from a study of blood T cell repertoires in COVID-19. Across the study: Acute and convalescent COVID-19 specimens originated in the United States, Italy and Spain. The cDNA or gDNA used as material had been derived from T cells, B-cell-depleted T cells, or PBMCs.

Deletions cut 3 bases from V and 0 bases from J, with 13 bases between. CDR1 SGHVS and CDR2 FQNEAQ come from the germline V gene. The CDR3 totals 16 residues. Assay: immunoSEQ multiplex PCR; the TCRdb copy retains only in-frame clones and omits some. Found here are about 360,000 clones, approximately 86% of them singletons; the top ten hold 3%. V is TRBV7-8 and J is TRBJ2-3; unclear D gene. The source of this sequence is a human donor in a cohort sampled during active COVID-19. The specimen was peripheral blood. CDR3 sequence reads: CASSFIRLRSTDTQYF. CDR3 DNA: TGTGCCAGCAGCTTTATCAGACTCAGAAGCACAGATACGCAGTATTTT.